Below are 32 T cell receptor beta chains sequenced from a single sample in a study of CXCR3-negative and CXCR3-positive naive CD8 T cells. 5' RACE that incorporated UMI labels was used to prepare the TRB cDNA libraries. After re-calling the 5' RACE reads, TCRdb lists one entry per CDR3 protein, DNA absent. Its table lists about 58,000 distinct CDR3 sequences. Sequenced material: naive CXCR3- CD8+ T cells from blood. Subset here: CD45RO-CCR7+CD27+CD95- naive CD8+ T cells lacking CXCR3 (TNR3-). These receptor sequences come from a human donor in good health. Some clones in this sample may be carry-over from other donors' samples.

The chain uses TRBV11-2 and TRBJ2-1; TCRdb returns TRBD2, unconfirmable since there is no DNA. Germline assignment: CDR1 SGHAT and CDR2 FQNNGV. This CDR3 contains 15 residues. CDR3 residues: CASRLTSGGANEQFF.

The CDR3 loop is CASSFTTEAFF. The chain recombines TRBV12-3 or TRBV12-4 with TRBJ1-1. The CDR3 is 11 residues long.

The gene calls are TRBV7-9 and TRBJ1-1. The length of the CDR3 is 13 residues. CDR1 and CDR2 from the germline V gene are SEHNR and FQNEAQ (reference sequence). The CDR3 is CASSLGPGLVAFF.

The genes are TRBV4-1 and TRBJ2-7; absent DNA, TCRdb's TRBD1 call cannot be checked. CDR3 length: 17 residues. The germline CDR1 and CDR2 sequences are MGHRA and YSYEKL. CDR3: CASSQDPPGQRPYEQYF.

J is TRBJ1-2 and V is TRBV4-3; TCRdb calls TRBD1, which cannot be checked without DNA. CDR1 is LGHNA and CDR2 is YSLEER in the germline V gene. The length of the CDR3 is 14 residues. The CDR3 loop is CASSQYRGNYGYTF.

The rearrangement links TRBV29-1 to TRBJ1-1. Germline CDR1 SQVTM, CDR2 ANQGSEA. The CDR3 is 12 residues long. CDR3 sequence reads: CSVEVMNTEAFF.

J is TRBJ2-7 and V is TRBV28; TCRdb calls TRBD1, which cannot be checked without DNA. CDR1 MDHEN and CDR2 SYDVKM come from the germline V gene. The CDR3 has 15 amino acids. The chain's CDR3 is CASSSRTGGPYEQYF.

The V gene is TRBV21-1, the J gene TRBJ1-5; without DNA, the TCRdb call of TRBD1 cannot be checked. TRBV21-1 is a pseudogene segment. CDR3 length: 17 amino acids. The CDR3 region is CASSKRVGGRSDQPQHF.

The chain links TRBV2 to TRBJ2-5; without DNA, the TCRdb call of TRBD1 cannot be checked. Germline-derived CDR1 and CDR2 are SNHLY and FYNNEI. The CDR3 has 14 residues. CDR3 residues: CASSDPPGEGTQYF. Full variable domain (outside the CDR3, taken from reference TRBV2 and TRBJ2-5): EPEVTQTPSHQVTQMGQEVILRCVPISNHLYFYWYRQILGQKVEFLVSFYNNEISEKSEIFDDQFSVERPDGSNFTLKIRSTKLEDSAMYFCASSDPPGEGTQYFGPGTRLLVL.

The rearrangement joins TRBV27 to TRBJ2-7; absent DNA, TCRdb's TRBD1 call cannot be checked. CDR3 length: 14 amino acids. Germline V lookup: CDR1 MNHEY, CDR2 SMNVEV (reference sequence). This CDR3 reads CASSLPGQNYEQYF.

This sequence joins TRBV5-1 and TRBJ2-7; with no DNA, the TCRdb D assignment of TRBD1 cannot be verified. Looked up from germline, CDR1 is SGHRS and CDR2 is YFSETQ. The CDR3 loop spans 15 amino acids. CDR3 in amino acids: CASSLEGTSSYEQYF.

The rearrangement links TRBV7-9 to TRBJ2-7; the D call from TCRdb, TRBD1, cannot be confirmed without DNA. The CDR3 length is 14 residues. Germline loops: CDR1 SEHNR, CDR2 FQNEAQ (reference sequence). Here the CDR3 reads CASSLGDGGYEQYF. Drawing the rest from reference TRBV7-9 and TRBJ2-7, the complete variable domain is DTGVSQNPRHKITKRGQNVTFRCDPISEHNRLYWYRQTLGQGPEFLTYFQNEAQLEKSRLLSDRFSAERPKGSFSTLEIQRTEQGDSAMYLCASSLGDGGYEQYFGPGTRLTVT.

The V gene is TRBV7-2, the J gene TRBJ2-7; TCRdb picks TRBD1, but there is no DNA to check that call. Germline CDR1 SGHTA, CDR2 FQGNSA. CDR3 length equals 13 residues. The CDR3 protein is CASRSPGAREQYF.

The chain uses TRBV5-1 and TRBJ2-7; the TCRdb call, TRBD2, lacks DNA for checking. Per the germline V gene, CDR1 is SGHRS and CDR2 is YFSETQ. CDR3 length equals 15 residues. This CDR3 reads CASSLVEGSSYEQYF.

V is TRBV28 and J is TRBJ1-2; the TCRdb D gene call, TRBD1, has no DNA to confirm it. The CDR3 loop spans 15 amino acids. Germline-derived CDR1 and CDR2 are MDHEN and SYDVKM. The CDR3 loop reads CASSWRGRVDYGYTF.

The chain employs TRBV14 and TRBJ2-7. This CDR3 is built from 14 residues. CDR1 and CDR2 from the germline V gene are SGHDN and FVKESK. CDR3 region: CASSQAKVSYEQYF.

This chain links TRBV7-9 with TRBJ2-5; TCRdb returns TRBD1, unconfirmable since there is no DNA. CDR3 length equals 12 residues. Germline V lookup: CDR1 SEHNR, CDR2 FQNEAQ (reference sequence). CDR3 sequence: CASGRGRETQYF. Full variable domain (remainder filled in from reference TRBV7-9 and TRBJ2-5): DTGVSQNPRHKITKRGQNVTFRCDPISEHNRLYWYRQTLGQGPEFLTYFQNEAQLEKSRLLSDRFSAERPKGSFSTLEIQRTEQGDSAMYLCASGRGRETQYFGPGTRLLVL.

This chain links TRBV11-2 with TRBJ1-1. Germline loops: CDR1 SGHAT, CDR2 FQNNGV. The CDR3 has 12 residues. The CDR3 is CATLPGVAEAFF.

The V gene is TRBV28, the J gene TRBJ2-7; with no DNA, the TCRdb D assignment of TRBD1 cannot be verified. There are 17 residues in the CDR3. Germline V lookup: CDR1 MDHEN, CDR2 SYDVKM. CDR3 in amino acids: CASSFSPGQGYSYEQYF.

The chain is built from TRBV29-1 and TRBJ1-2; TCRdb returns TRBD1, unconfirmable since there is no DNA. Germline CDR1 is SQVTM and CDR2 is ANQGSEA. CDR3 length: 11 amino acids. The CDR3 loop reads CSVEQGLSYTF.

The gene calls are TRBV29-1 and TRBJ2-1; TCRdb reports TRBD1, a call that lacks DNA to check it against. The CDR3 is made up of 12 amino acids. Germline CDR1 SQVTM, CDR2 ANQGSEA. CDR3: CSVEERGAKQFF.

J is TRBJ2-1 and V is TRBV27; the D gene TCRdb calls, TRBD1, cannot be checked with no DNA. CDR1 is MNHEY and CDR2 is SMNVEV in the germline V gene (reference sequence). The CDR3 covers 15 residues. The CDR3: CASSAPGTGWNEQFF.

This chain joins TRBV14 and TRBJ2-5; TCRdb's D gene call, TRBD2, goes unchecked for lack of DNA. Germline V gene sequence: CDR1 SGHDN, CDR2 FVKESK. The CDR3 runs to 13 residues. The chain's CDR3 is CASRGLGQETQYF.

The V and J genes are TRBV29-1 and TRBJ2-1; TCRdb indicates TRBD1, and absent DNA this call remains unverified. This CDR3 is 14 amino acids long. Germline V gene data show CDR1 as SQVTM and CDR2 as ANQGSEA. This CDR3 is CSVKTGTAYNEQFF.

The chain couples TRBV21-1 to TRBJ1-2; there is no DNA to check the TCRdb D call of TRBD1. TRBV21-1 constitutes a pseudogene. This CDR3 contains 18 residues. CDR3 residues: CASSKVSGQGLSEDGYTF.

The chain employs TRBV4-3 and TRBJ2-7; TCRdb returns TRBD2, unconfirmable since there is no DNA. CDR3 length: 15 residues. Germline loops: CDR1 LGHNA, CDR2 YSLEER. The CDR3 reads CASSQDTSGTYEQYF.

V is TRBV29-1 and J is TRBJ1-1; TCRdb's assignment of TRBD1 cannot be checked, as there is no DNA. Germline V lookup: CDR1 SQVTM, CDR2 ANQGSEA. The CDR3 length is 13 residues. The CDR3 is CSVDGGMNTEAFF.

This chain joins TRBV5-6 and TRBJ2-7; TCRdb calls TRBD2, which cannot be checked without DNA. This CDR3 has 14 amino acids. From germline, CDR1 is SGHDT and CDR2 YYEEEE. The CDR3 is CASSPRARTYEQYF.

The chain joins TRBV9 to TRBJ2-6. The V gene's germline CDR1 is SGDLS and CDR2 YYNGEE. The CDR3 length is 16 residues. The CDR3 sequence is CASSVSQSSGANVLTF.

The CDR3: CASSRPGQGLYEQYF. The chain employs TRBV3-1 and TRBJ2-7; lacking DNA, the TRBD1 call made by TCRdb goes unchecked. The V gene's germline CDR1 is LGHDT and CDR2 YNNKEL (reference sequence). The CDR3 runs to 15 residues.

The rearrangement uses TRBV7-2 and TRBJ2-3. This CDR3 contains 17 residues. Per germline, CDR1 SGHTA and CDR2 FQGNSA. The CDR3 loop is CASSLEVGVGRTDTQYF.

The J gene is TRBJ2-2, the V gene TRBV9. The germline gives CDR1 SGDLS, CDR2 YYNGEE. The CDR3 runs to 14 residues. Here the CDR3 reads CASSARTDTGELFF.